This entry is about one T cell receptor (beta chain). As yet, its antigen is unknown. The data originate from a study of regulatory T cells in long-lasting Graves disease. Study-wide context: In persistent Graves' disease, antithyroid drugs had been taken for over 5 years and TSH receptor antibodies stayed positive. General study results and limits: Sampling was limited to peripheral blood rather than thyroid tissue. There were preferences for TRBV28, TRBJ1-2 and TRBJ2-5 in persistent disease.

Regarding time point: persistent/refractory GD, antithyroid drugs over 5 years with positive TRAb. Extracted RNA from PBMCs served as the source of the TCR library. CDR3 size: 15 residues. V was pared by 5 bases and J by 4 bases, with 15 bases between. CDR1 is SGHAT and CDR2 is FQNNGV in the germline V gene. Both iRepertoire HTBI primers and Arm-PCR of CDR3 regions were used to build the TCR beta libraries. TCRdb independently ran MiXCR on the multiplex PCR reads; one entry per CDR3 protein. This table holds 300,000 or so distinct CDR3 sequences, 20% found once. The specimen comprised peripheral blood mononuclear cells (PBMCs), sampled when the disease was refractory, from a patient treated with antithyroid drugs. The origin of this receptor is a female donor with Graves disease. The chain has TRBV11-2 and TRBJ1-5, with a possible D match to TRBD1 (5 bases). The CDR3 bases are TGTGCCAGCAGCCCCGGGCGGGGCGGGAATCAGCCCCAGCATTTT. This codes for CASSPGRGGNQPQHF.